The 15 T cell receptor beta chains in this list originate from one sample, sequenced in a study of CD8 T cells in Susac syndrome. cDNA came from about 0.46 to 1 ug RNA primed by random hexamers. TCRdb itself ran the immunoSEQ multiplex PCR reads through MiXCR, one entry per CDR3 protein. The sample includes 150,000 to 160,000 distinct CDR3 sequences, just under 95% of them seen just once. The sample was CD8+ T cells from PBMCs. The receptors were sampled from a human donor with multiple sclerosis.

The rearrangement uses TRBV6-1 and TRBJ2-5; D is ambiguous. Germline assignment: CDR1 MNHNS and CDR2 SASEGT. The CDR3 runs 15 residues. The germline V and J ends were trimmed by 3 bases and 0 bases, with 11 bases remaining between them. CDR3 residues: CASSDMGRNQETQYF. In DNA form, the CDR3 reads TGTGCCAGCAGTGATATGGGCAGAAACCAAGAGACCCAGTACTTC.

The rearrangement joins TRBV12-3 or TRBV12-4 to TRBJ1-1; no clear D gene. The length of the CDR3 is 14 residues. V was pared by 1 base and J by 1 base, with 7 bases between. Here the CDR3 reads CASSLVGKNTEAFF. CDR3 DNA: TGTGCCAGCAGTTTAGTGGGTAAGAACACTGAAGCTTTCTTT.

V is TRBV7-2 and J is TRBJ2-5; weak D call: TRBD2 (5 bases). V lost 2 bases and J 1 base, leaving 17 bases between the germline ends. CDR1 and CDR2 from the germline V gene are SGHTA and FQGNSA. The CDR3 spans 17 residues. CDR3 sequence: CASSLQWLSGRQETQYF. The CDR3 DNA reads TGTGCCAGCAGCTTACAGTGGTTGAGCGGACGCCAAGAGACCCAGTACTTC.

V usage is TRBV5-1 and J usage is TRBJ2-1; 10 bases are shared with TRBD1. Germline loops: CDR1 SGHRS, CDR2 YFSETQ. This CDR3 comprises 15 residues. Unmatched junction bases numbered 5, after V lost 0 bases and J lost 8 bases. For the CDR3, the DNA is TGCGCCAGCAGCTTGGCGGGACAGGGGCTTGATGAGCAGTTCTTC. Translation: CASSLAGQGLDEQFF.

This clonotype was seen only a few times. This sequence joins TRBV28 and TRBJ2-6, with D possibly TRBD2 on 5 matching bases. Germline CDR1 MDHEN, CDR2 SYDVKM. The CDR3 loop spans 12 amino acids. The CDR3 DNA reads as TGTGCTGGAGGCTCTGGGGCCAACGTCCTGACTTTC. Translating gives CAGGSGANVLTF. The whole variable domain, filled in from reference TRBV28 and TRBJ2-6, reads DVKVTQSSRYLVKRTGEKVFLECVQDMDHENMFWYRQDPGLGLRLIYFSYDVKMKEKGDIPEGYSVSREKKERFSLILESASTNQTSMYLCAGGSGANVLTFGAGSRLTVL.

The rearrangement uses TRBV12-3 or TRBV12-4 and TRBJ2-1, with 8 positions matching TRBD1. The CDR3 consists of 13 residues. J was trimmed by 7 bases and V by 5 bases; bases with no gene match: 4. CDR3 sequence (DNA): TGTGCCAGCAGTCGGGACAGGCGGAATGAGCAGTTCTTC. Residues: CASSRDRRNEQFF.

This rearrangement joins TRBV12-3 or TRBV12-4 to TRBJ2-1, with 10 bases fitting TRBD1. Trimming took 7 bases from V and 6 from J; bases not matched to a gene: 9. The CDR3 has 15 residues. In DNA form, the CDR3 reads TGTGCCAGCAATGCCGGGACAGGGGCCTTCAATGAGCAGTTCTTC. Its translation: CASNAGTGAFNEQFF.

The chain links TRBV6-6 to TRBJ2-7, with a tentative D call TRBD1 (6 bases). Trimming shortened V by 7 bases and J by 1 base, and 17 bases separated the two germline ends. The V gene's germline CDR1 is MNHNY and CDR2 SVGAGI (reference sequence). The CDR3 spans 15 residues. The CDR3 coding sequence is TGTGCCAGCATGGTGGGCAGGGGAGTTTCCTACGAGCAGTACTTC. Translation: CASMVGRGVSYEQYF.

The gene calls are TRBV7-9 and TRBJ1-2; 7 bases agree with TRBD1. V dropped 5 bases and J dropped 5; count of bases not matched to a gene: 8. CDR3 length: 14 residues. Germline V gene data show CDR1 as SEHNR and CDR2 as FQNEAQ (reference sequence). CDR3 nucleotides: TGTGCCAGCAGCCCGGGACAGCCAGAATATGGCTACACCTTC. Translation: CASSPGQPEYGYTF.

The gene calls are TRBV14 and TRBJ1-6; D is possibly TRBD1 (6 bases). Germline CDR1 is SGHDN and CDR2 is FVKESK. The CDR3 sequence is 16 residues long. V was cut by 1 base and J by 6 bases, with 13 bases left in between. The CDR3 coding sequence is TGTGCCAGCAGCCAAGGAACAGGGTACTCTAATTCACCCCTCCACTTT. It specifies CASSQGTGYSNSPLHF.

Notes on this clonotype: An end of the junction does not agree with germline; a read error may underlie this. The chain uses TRBV6-5 and TRBJ1-1; no clear D gene. The germline V gene has CDR1 MNHEY and CDR2 SVGAGI. CDR3 size: 9 residues. CDR3 protein: CGLNTEAFF. The CDR3 nucleotides are TGCGGTCTAAACACTGAAGCTTTCTTT.

The genes are TRBV4-1 and TRBJ1-6; possible D gene TRBD1, 5 bases. CDR1 MGHRA and CDR2 YSYEKL come from the germline V gene. V dropped 3 bases and J dropped 10 bases, with 10 bases sitting between them. The CDR3 loop spans 13 amino acids. The CDR3 loop reads CASSQRGESPLHF. In DNA form, the CDR3 reads TGCGCCAGCAGCCAGCGAGGGGAGTCACCCCTCCACTTT.

This clonotype appeared once. One junction end does not reproduce the germline sequence, and a read error may be involved. The J gene is TRBJ1-1, the V gene TRBV28, with D hard to call. The V gene's germline CDR1 is MDHEN and CDR2 SYDVKM. This CDR3 is built from 12 residues. As DNA, the CDR3 is TGTGCCAGCAGCCGGCAAACCTCCAACCGGGACTTT. Translating it yields CASSRQTSNRDF.

The rearrangement joins TRBV23-1 to TRBJ1-5; TRBD1 matches at 7 bases. TRBV23-1 is filed as an ORF, its function uncertain. The CDR3 covers 16 residues. V dropped 2 bases and J dropped 3; count of bases not matched to a gene: 7. CDR3 amino acids: CASSQNPDRPNQPQHF. CDR3 nucleotide sequence: TGCGCCAGCAGTCAAAACCCGGACAGGCCCAATCAGCCCCAGCATTTT.

The genes are TRBV4-1 and TRBJ1-1; weak D call: TRBD1 (6 bases). Germline assignment: CDR1 MGHRA and CDR2 YSYEKL. Trimming cost V 1 base and J 0 bases, with 12 bases left between them. CDR3 size: 16 residues. CDR3 DNA sequence: TGCGCCAGCAGCCAAGGACCGGACAGATTGAACACTGAAGCTTTCTTT. Its protein product is CASSQGPDRLNTEAFF.